This is a list of T cell receptor beta chains from one sample in a study of early T cells in non-severe SARS-CoV-2 infection. Using its own MiXCR run on the 5' RACE reads, TCRdb lists one record per CDR3 protein. This sample has 54,000 or so distinct CDR3 sequences, with around 5.6% found just once. The sequenced material came from whole blood. The receptors here all came from an adult who was a healthcare worker with PCR-confirmed SARS-CoV-2 infection or an uninfected control (not recorded which). Both conserved end residues are part of each CDR3. The order of the fields is clone size, J gene, D gene, V gene, CDR3 protein, CDR3 DNA. A D gene is named only where the DNA matches it firmly. Clone sizes are given selectively: once, few, many, or a class where the clone is expanded.

clone size: few
J gene: TRBJ1-5
D gene: TRBD1
V gene: TRBV20-1
CDR3 protein: CSASGQGWNQPQHF
CDR3 DNA: TGCAGTGCTTCAGGACAGGGGTGGAATCAGCCCCAGCATTTT

clone size: many
J gene: TRBJ2-2
D gene: TRBD2
V gene: TRBV27
CDR3 protein: CASTKRLAANTGELFF
CDR3 DNA: TGTGCCAGCACCAAAAGACTAGCGGCAAACACCGGGGAGCTGTTTTTT

clone size: many
J gene: TRBJ2-5
D gene: TRBD2
V gene: TRBV7-7
CDR3 protein: CASSSDRLAGTQYF
CDR3 DNA: TGTGCCAGCAGCTCGGATCGACTAGCGGGAACCCAGTACTTC

clone size: many
J gene: TRBJ2-1
D gene: TRBD2
V gene: TRBV7-3
CDR3 protein: CASSLGLAGVVEQFF
CDR3 DNA: TGTGCCAGCAGCTTAGGGCTAGCGGGGGTTGTTGAGCAGTTCTTC

clone size: few
J gene: TRBJ2-1
D gene: TRBD2
V gene: TRBV20-1
CDR3 protein: CSVLPYRSGVNNEQFF
CDR3 DNA: TGCAGTGTCCTTCCGTACAGGAGCGGGGTTAACAATGAGCAGTTCTTC

clone size: .
J gene: TRBJ2-7
D gene: .
V gene: TRBV10-3
CDR3 protein: CAISEGPSYEQYF
CDR3 DNA: TGTGCCATCAGTGAAGGCCCCTCCTACGAGCAGTACTTC

clone size: .
J gene: TRBJ1-2
D gene: .
V gene: TRBV12-3/TRBV12-4
CDR3 protein: CASSLQTGLQGYTF
CDR3 DNA: TGTGCCAGCAGCCTTCAAACAGGGCTACAGGGCTACACCTTC

clone size: many
J gene: TRBJ2-1
D gene: TRBD2
V gene: TRBV5-1
CDR3 protein: CASSFSVREGHGQFF
CDR3 DNA: TGCGCCAGCAGCTTCTCGGTGCGGGAGGGCCACGGGCAGTTCTTC

clone size: few
J gene: TRBJ1-3
D gene: TRBD1
V gene: TRBV9
CDR3 protein: CASSVETGGDTIYF
CDR3 DNA: TGTGCCAGCAGCGTAGAAACAGGGGGAGACACCATATATTTT

clone size: few
J gene: TRBJ2-7
D gene: TRBD2
V gene: TRBV5-5
CDR3 protein: CASSFGSPGGGRQYF
CDR3 DNA: TGTGCCAGCAGCTTCGGGTCGCCGGGAGGAGGTAGGCAGTACTTC

clone size: .
J gene: TRBJ1-2
D gene: .
V gene: TRBV5-6
CDR3 protein: CASSLVGQAYGYTF
CDR3 DNA: TGTGCCAGCAGCTTGGTAGGCCAGGCCTATGGCTACACCTTC

clone size: many
J gene: TRBJ2-2
D gene: TRBD2
V gene: TRBV13
CDR3 protein: CASSLVSGATGELFF
CDR3 DNA: TGTGCCAGCAGCTTAGTTAGCGGGGCCACCGGGGAGCTGTTTTTT

clone size: many
J gene: TRBJ2-2
D gene: .
V gene: TRBV6-1
CDR3 protein: CASHMDTGELFF
CDR3 DNA: TGTGCCAGTCATATGGACACCGGGGAGCTGTTTTTT

clone size: many
J gene: TRBJ2-1
D gene: .
V gene: TRBV13
CDR3 protein: CASILGNGELYNEQFF
CDR3 DNA: TGTGCCAGCATCCTCGGTAACGGGGAACTCTACAATGAGCAGTTCTTC

clone size: many
J gene: TRBJ1-3
D gene: .
V gene: TRBV18
CDR3 protein: CASSPPPGPLANTIYF
CDR3 DNA: TGTGCCAGCTCACCACCGCCAGGCCCTCTGGCAAACACCATATATTTT

clone size: many
J gene: TRBJ1-2
D gene: .
V gene: TRBV29-1
CDR3 protein: CSVAEGEGYTF
CDR3 DNA: TGCAGCGTTGCGGAGGGGGAGGGCTACACCTTC

clone size: many
J gene: TRBJ2-2
D gene: .
V gene: TRBV7-8
CDR3 protein: CASSLGNTGELFF
CDR3 DNA: TGTGCCAGCAGCTTAGGGAACACCGGGGAGCTGTTTTTT

clone size: many
J gene: TRBJ1-1
D gene: .
V gene: TRBV29-1
CDR3 protein: CSVEDYRVGTEAFF
CDR3 DNA: TGCAGCGTTGAAGATTACAGGGTTGGCACTGAAGCTTTCTTT

clone size: few
J gene: TRBJ2-7
D gene: TRBD2
V gene: TRBV20-1
CDR3 protein: CSAPVLAGEQYF
CDR3 DNA: TGCAGTGCCCCCGTGCTAGCGGGGGAGCAGTACTTC

clone size: many
J gene: TRBJ2-3
D gene: .
V gene: TRBV29-1
CDR3 protein: CSVGQGNADTQYF
CDR3 DNA: TGCAGCGTTGGTCAGGGGAACGCAGATACGCAGTATTTT

clone size: many
J gene: TRBJ2-1
D gene: TRBD2
V gene: TRBV7-2
CDR3 protein: CASSPGLASGGLYNEQFF
CDR3 DNA: TGTGCCAGCAGCCCCGGGCTGGCTAGCGGGGGTCTTTACAATGAGCAGTTCTTC

clone size: once
J gene: TRBJ2-1
D gene: TRBD2
V gene: TRBV6-6
CDR3 protein: CASRLGQLAGPNEQFF
CDR3 DNA: TGTGCCAGCAGGTTGGGGCAACTAGCGGGACCCAATGAGCAGTTCTTC

clone size: many
J gene: TRBJ2-7
D gene: TRBD1
V gene: TRBV5-4
CDR3 protein: CASSRGQGPDEQYF
CDR3 DNA: TGTGCCAGCAGCCGAGGACAGGGCCCGGACGAGCAGTACTTC

clone size: many
J gene: TRBJ2-7
D gene: TRBD1
V gene: TRBV18
CDR3 protein: CASSPDRGREQYF
CDR3 DNA: TGTGCCAGCTCACCAGACAGGGGACGCGAGCAGTACTTC

clone size: .
J gene: TRBJ1-3
D gene: .
V gene: TRBV19
CDR3 protein: CASTWGGTGNTIYF
CDR3 DNA: TGTGCCAGTACCTGGGGGGGGACTGGAAACACCATATATTTT

clone size: many
J gene: TRBJ2-3
D gene: TRBD2
V gene: TRBV30
CDR3 protein: CAWRREDTDTQYF
CDR3 DNA: TGTGCCTGGCGGCGGGAGGACACAGATACGCAGTATTTT

clone size: .
J gene: TRBJ2-5
D gene: TRBD1
V gene: TRBV3-1
CDR3 protein: CASSLTGTGSQETQYF
CDR3 DNA: TGTGCCAGCAGTCTCACCGGGACAGGGAGCCAAGAGACCCAGTACTTC